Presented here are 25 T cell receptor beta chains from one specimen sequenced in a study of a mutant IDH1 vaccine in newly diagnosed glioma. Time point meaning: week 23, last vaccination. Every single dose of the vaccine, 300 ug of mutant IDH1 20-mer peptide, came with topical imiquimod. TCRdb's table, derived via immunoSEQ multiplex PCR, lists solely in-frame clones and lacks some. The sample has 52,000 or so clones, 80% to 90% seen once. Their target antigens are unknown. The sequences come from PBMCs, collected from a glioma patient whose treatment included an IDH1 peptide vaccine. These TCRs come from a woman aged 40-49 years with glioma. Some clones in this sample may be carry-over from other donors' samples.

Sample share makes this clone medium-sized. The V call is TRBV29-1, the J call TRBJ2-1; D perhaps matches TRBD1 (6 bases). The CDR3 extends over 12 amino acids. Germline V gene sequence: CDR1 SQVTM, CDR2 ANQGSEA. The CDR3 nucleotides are TGCAGAGTGAAGTCAGGGGTGGATGAGCAGTTCTTC. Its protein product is CRVKSGVDEQFF.

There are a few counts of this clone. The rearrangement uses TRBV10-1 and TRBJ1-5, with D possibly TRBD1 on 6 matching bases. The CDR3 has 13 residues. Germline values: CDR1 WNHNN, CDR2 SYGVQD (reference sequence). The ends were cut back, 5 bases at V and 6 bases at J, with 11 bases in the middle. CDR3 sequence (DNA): TGCGCCAGCAGTCCAGGGGTCGGTCAGCCCCAGCATTTT. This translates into CASSPGVGQPQHF.

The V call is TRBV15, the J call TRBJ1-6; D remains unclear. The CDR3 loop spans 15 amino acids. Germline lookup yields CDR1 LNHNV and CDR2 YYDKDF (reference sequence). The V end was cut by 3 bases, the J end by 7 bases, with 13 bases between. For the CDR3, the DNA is TGTGCCACCAGCAGGGAGCAGAACAGCAATTCACCCCTCCACTTT. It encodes CATSREQNSNSPLHF.

The CDR3 sequence is CAIIARTANTIYF. The CDR3 DNA reads TGTGCCATCATTGCAAGGACAGCAAACACCATATATTTT. The chain combines TRBV10-3 with TRBJ1-3, with a possible D match to TRBD1 (6 bases). The CDR3 length is 13 residues. The V end lost 7 bases, the J end lost 6 bases, and 13 bases lay between the germline ends. Germline V gene data show CDR1 as ENHRY and CDR2 as SYGVKD.

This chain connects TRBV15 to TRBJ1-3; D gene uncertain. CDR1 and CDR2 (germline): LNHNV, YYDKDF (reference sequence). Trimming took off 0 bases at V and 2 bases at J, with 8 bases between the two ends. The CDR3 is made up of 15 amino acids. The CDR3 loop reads CATSRDPTAGNTIYF. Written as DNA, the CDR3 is TGTGCCACCAGCAGAGACCCAACAGCTGGAAACACCATATATTTT.

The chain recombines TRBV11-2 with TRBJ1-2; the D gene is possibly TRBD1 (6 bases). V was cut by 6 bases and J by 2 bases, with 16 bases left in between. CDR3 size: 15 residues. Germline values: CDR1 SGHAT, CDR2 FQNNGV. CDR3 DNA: TGTGCCAGCAGAAGGCGAGGAGGGGGGAACTATGGCTACACCTTC. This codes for CASRRRGGGNYGYTF.

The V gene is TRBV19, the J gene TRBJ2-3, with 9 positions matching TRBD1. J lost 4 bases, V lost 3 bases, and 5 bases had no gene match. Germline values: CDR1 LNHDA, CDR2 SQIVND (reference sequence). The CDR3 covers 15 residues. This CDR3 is CASSMWTGASDTQYF. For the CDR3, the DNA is TGTGCCAGTAGTATGTGGACAGGGGCCTCAGATACGCAGTATTTT.

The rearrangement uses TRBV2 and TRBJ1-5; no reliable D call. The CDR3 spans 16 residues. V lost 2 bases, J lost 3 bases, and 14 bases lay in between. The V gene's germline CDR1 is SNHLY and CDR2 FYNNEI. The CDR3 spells CASSERQALFNQPQHF. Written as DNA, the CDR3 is TGTGCCAGCAGTGAAAGGCAGGCCCTGTTCAATCAGCCCCAGCATTTT.

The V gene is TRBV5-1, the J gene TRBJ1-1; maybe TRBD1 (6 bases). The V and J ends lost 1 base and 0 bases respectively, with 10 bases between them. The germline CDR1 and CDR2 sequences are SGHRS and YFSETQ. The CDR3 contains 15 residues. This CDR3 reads CASSLQRQVNTEAFF. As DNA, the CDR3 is TGCGCCAGCAGCTTGCAAAGACAGGTGAACACTGAAGCTTTCTTT. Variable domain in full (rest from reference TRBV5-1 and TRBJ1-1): KAGVTQTPRYLIKTRGQQVTLSCSPISGHRSVSWYQQTPGQGLQFLFEYFSETQRNKGNFPGRFSGRQFSNSRSEMNVSTLELGDSALYLCASSLQRQVNTEAFFGQGTRLTVV.

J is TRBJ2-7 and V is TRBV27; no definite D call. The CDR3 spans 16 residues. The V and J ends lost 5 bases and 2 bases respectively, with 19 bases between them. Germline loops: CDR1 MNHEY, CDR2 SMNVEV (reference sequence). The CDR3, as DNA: TGTGCCAGCAGTCCCCGCGGAGACCCTAACACCTACGAGCAGTACTTC. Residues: CASSPRGDPNTYEQYF.

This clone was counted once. CDR3 in amino acids: CASSYRRRGRVTEAFF. CDR3 nucleotide sequence: TGTGCCAGCAGTTATCGGCGTCGGGGGCGGGTCACTGAAGCTTTCTTT. This chain connects TRBV6-6 to TRBJ1-1; perhaps TRBD1 as D (6 bases). The length of the CDR3 is 16 residues. With 3 bases removed from V and 4 bases from J, the gap between germline ends came to 18 bases. CDR1 MNHNY and CDR2 SVGAGI come from the germline V gene (reference sequence).

The CDR3 sequence is CASSEFLGLAGDEQFF. DNA for the CDR3: TGCGCCAGCAGCGAATTCCTGGGACTAGCGGGTGATGAGCAGTTCTTC. The V gene is TRBV10-2, the J gene TRBJ2-1; 12 nucleotides match TRBD2. CDR3 length: 16 amino acids. Germline-derived CDR1 and CDR2 are WSHSY and SAAADI. J lost 8 bases, V lost 6 bases, and 11 bases had no gene match.

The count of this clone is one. The CDR3 protein is CASSLVAGSSYNEQFF. The DNA for the CDR3 is TGCGCCAGCAGCTTGGTTGCGGGGAGCTCCTACAATGAGCAGTTCTTC. The gene calls are TRBV5-1 and TRBJ2-1, with D possibly matching TRBD2 (6 bases). CDR1 and CDR2 (germline): SGHRS, YFSETQ. The CDR3 is 16 amino acids. V lost 0 bases and J 0 bases, leaving 10 bases between the germline ends.

CDR3 sequence reads: CASSQARAWAEETQYF. In DNA, the CDR3 is TGTGCCAGCAGCCAGGCGAGGGCCTGGGCCGAAGAGACCCAGTACTTC. V usage is TRBV14 and J usage is TRBJ2-5, with D possibly TRBD2 on 5 matching bases. V was trimmed by 3 bases and J by 3 bases, leaving 17 bases between them. CDR3 size: 16 residues. Germline V gene data show CDR1 as SGHDN and CDR2 as FVKESK.

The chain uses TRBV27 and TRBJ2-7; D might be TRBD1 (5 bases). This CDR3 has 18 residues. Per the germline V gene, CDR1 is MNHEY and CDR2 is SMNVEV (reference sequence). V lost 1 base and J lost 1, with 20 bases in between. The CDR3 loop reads CASSLLGRDGAHSYEQYF. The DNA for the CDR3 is TGTGCCAGCAGTTTATTGGGCAGGGATGGAGCACATTCCTACGAGCAGTACTTC.

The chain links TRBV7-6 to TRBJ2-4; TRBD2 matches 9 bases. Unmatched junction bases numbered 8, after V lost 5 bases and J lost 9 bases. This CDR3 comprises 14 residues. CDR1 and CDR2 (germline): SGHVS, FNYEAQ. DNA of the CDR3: TGTGCCAGCAGCCCGGGGGCGGGGGGGATCATTCAGTACTTC. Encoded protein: CASSPGAGGIIQYF.

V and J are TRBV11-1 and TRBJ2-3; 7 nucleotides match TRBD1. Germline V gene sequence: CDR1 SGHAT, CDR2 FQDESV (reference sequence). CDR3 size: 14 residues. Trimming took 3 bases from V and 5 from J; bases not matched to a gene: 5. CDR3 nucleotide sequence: TGTGCCAGCAGCTTTACAGGGGCTGGAGATACGCAGTATTTT. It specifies CASSFTGAGDTQYF.

The CDR3, as DNA: TGTGCCACCTCCCGGCTCAATGGCTACACCTTC. Translating gives CATSRLNGYTF. This chain connects TRBV7-9 to TRBJ1-2; unclear D gene. In germline, CDR1 is SEHNR, CDR2 FQNEAQ (reference sequence). The CDR3 contains 11 residues. V lost 10 bases to trimming and J lost 6 bases, with 12 bases between them.

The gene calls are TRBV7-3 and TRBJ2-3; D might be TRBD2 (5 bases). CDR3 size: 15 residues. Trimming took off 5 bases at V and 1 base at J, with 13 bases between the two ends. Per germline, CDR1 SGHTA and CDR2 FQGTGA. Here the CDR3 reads CASSPSGYRTDTQYF. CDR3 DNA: TGTGCCAGCAGCCCCTCGGGATATCGCACAGATACGCAGTATTTT. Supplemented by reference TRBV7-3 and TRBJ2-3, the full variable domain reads GAGVSQTPSNKVTEKGKYVELRCDPISGHTALYWYRQSLGQGPEFLIYFQGTGAADDSGLPNDRFFAVRPEGSVSTLKIQRTERGDSAVYLCASSPSGYRTDTQYFGPGTRLTVL.

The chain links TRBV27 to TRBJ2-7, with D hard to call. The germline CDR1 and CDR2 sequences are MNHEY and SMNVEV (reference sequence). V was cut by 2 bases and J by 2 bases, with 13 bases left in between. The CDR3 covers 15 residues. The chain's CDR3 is CASSLIPLWAYEQYF. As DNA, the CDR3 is TGTGCCAGCAGTTTAATTCCTCTCTGGGCCTACGAGCAGTACTTC.

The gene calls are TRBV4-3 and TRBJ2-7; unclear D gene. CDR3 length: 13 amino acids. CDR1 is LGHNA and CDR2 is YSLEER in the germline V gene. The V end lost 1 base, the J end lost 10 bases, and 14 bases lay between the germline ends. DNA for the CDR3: TGCGCCAGCAGCCAAGTCAGCCGAACCCATCAGTACTTC. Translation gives CASSQVSRTHQYF.

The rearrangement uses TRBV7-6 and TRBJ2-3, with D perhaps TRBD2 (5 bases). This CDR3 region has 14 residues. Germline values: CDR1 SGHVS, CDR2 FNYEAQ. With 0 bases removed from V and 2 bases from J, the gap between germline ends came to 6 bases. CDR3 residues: CASSLADSTDTQYF. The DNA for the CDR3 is TGTGCCAGCAGCTTAGCGGACTCCACAGATACGCAGTATTTT.

CDR3 region: CASSQEGNGVFLSSPLHF. CDR3 DNA: TGCGCCAGCAGCCAAGAAGGGAACGGAGTATTTTTGTCCTCACCCCTCCACTTT. This chain uses TRBV4-3 with TRBJ1-6, with D unresolved. Trimming cost V 0 bases and J 10 bases, with 22 bases left between them. Germline CDR1 and CDR2: LGHNA and YSLEER. CDR3 length: 18 residues.

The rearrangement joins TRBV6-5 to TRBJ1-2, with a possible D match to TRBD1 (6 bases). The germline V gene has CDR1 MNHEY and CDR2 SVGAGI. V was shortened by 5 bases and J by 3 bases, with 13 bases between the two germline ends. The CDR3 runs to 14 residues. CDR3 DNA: TGTGCCAGCAGTCCCGGGACATTAGACTATGGCTACACCTTC. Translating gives CASSPGTLDYGYTF.

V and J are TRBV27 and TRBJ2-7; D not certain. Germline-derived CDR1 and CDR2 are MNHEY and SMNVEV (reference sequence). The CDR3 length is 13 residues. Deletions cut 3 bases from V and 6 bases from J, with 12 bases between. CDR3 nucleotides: TGTGCCAGCAGTTTTCCGGGTACCGGCGAGCAGTACTTC. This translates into CASSFPGTGEQYF.